The 4 T cell receptor beta chains reported below all come from one sample, sequenced in a study of cytomegalovirus exposure and HLA in healthy donors. 60 Vbeta and 13 Jbeta primers were used in PCR. TCRdb keeps only in-frame clones here, not all; method: immunoSEQ multiplex PCR. Of around 94,000 clones detected, approximately 84% appear once; the ten largest clones hold about 2%. Sequencing input: PBMCs. The receptors come from a man between 18 and 35 years old in good health and CMV-seronegative.

The V and J genes are TRBV28 and TRBJ2-3; 8 nucleotides match TRBD2. CDR1 MDHEN and CDR2 SYDVKM come from the germline V gene. The CDR3 is 16 residues long. Trimming cost V 5 bases and J 5 bases; bases outside gene matches: 12. Here the CDR3 reads CASSPLGAGDGDTQYF. The CDR3 nucleotides read TGTGCCAGCAGTCCCCTAGGAGCGGGAGATGGAGATACGCAGTATTTT.

This clone is a singleton in its sample. The rearrangement uses TRBV28 and TRBJ1-4; a weak D match, TRBD1 (6 bases). CDR3 size: 15 residues. V dropped 4 bases and J dropped 0 bases, with 9 bases sitting between them. Per germline, CDR1 MDHEN and CDR2 SYDVKM. CDR3 protein: CASSSYRATNEKLFF. The CDR3 region has the DNA TGTGCCAGCAGTTCGTACAGGGCAACTAATGAAAAACTGTTTTTT.

The chain combines TRBV6-1 with TRBJ2-5; a possible D gene is TRBD2 (6 bases). The J call is doubtful: the DNA matches TRBJ2-7 better. This CDR3 is built from 14 residues. The germline gives CDR1 MNHNS, CDR2 SASEGT. In nucleotides, the CDR3 is TGTGCCAGCACCAAAGAAGCGGGCTCCTACGAGCAGTACTTC. Protein: CASTKEAGSYEQYF.

V usage is TRBV10-1 and J usage is TRBJ1-1; no definite D call. Trimming took off 2 bases at V and 4 bases at J, with 8 bases between the two ends. The germline V gene has CDR1 WNHNN and CDR2 SYGVQD (reference sequence). The CDR3 is 13 residues long. Here the CDR3 DNA reads TGCGCCAGCAGTGAGAGGCAGGCCACTGAAGCTTTCTTT. This sequence encodes CASSERQATEAFF.